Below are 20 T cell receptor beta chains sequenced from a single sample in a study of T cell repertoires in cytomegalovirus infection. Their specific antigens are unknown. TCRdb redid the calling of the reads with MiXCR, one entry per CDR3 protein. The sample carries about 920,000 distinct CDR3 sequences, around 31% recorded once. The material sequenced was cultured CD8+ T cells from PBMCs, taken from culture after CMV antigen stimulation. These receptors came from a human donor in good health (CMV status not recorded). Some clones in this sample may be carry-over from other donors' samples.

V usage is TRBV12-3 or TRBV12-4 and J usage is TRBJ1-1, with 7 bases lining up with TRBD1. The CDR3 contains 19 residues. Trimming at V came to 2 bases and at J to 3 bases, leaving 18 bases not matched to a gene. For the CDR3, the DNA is TGTGCCAGCAGTTTAAGTTTCGGGCAGGGGGTATGGAGTGACACTGAAGCTTTCTTT. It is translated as CASSLSFGQGVWSDTEAFF.

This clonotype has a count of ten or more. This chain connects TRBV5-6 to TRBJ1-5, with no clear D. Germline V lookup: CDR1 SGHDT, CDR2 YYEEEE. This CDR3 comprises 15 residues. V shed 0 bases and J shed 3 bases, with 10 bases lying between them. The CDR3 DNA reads TGTGCCAGCAGCTTGGCCACGGGGAACAATCAGCCCCAGCATTTT. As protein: CASSLATGNNQPQHF.

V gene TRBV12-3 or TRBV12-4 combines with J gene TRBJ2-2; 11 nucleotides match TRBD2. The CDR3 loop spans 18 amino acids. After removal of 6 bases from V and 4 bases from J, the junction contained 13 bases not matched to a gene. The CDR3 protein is CASRSSGGPYGVTGELFF. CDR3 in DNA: TGTGCCAGCAGATCTAGCGGGGGGCCCTATGGGGTCACCGGGGAGCTGTTTTTT.

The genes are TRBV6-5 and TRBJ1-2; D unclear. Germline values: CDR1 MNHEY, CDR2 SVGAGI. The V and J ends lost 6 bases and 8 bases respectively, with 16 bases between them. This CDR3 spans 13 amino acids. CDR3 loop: CASSLGPSRGYTF. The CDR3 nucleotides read TGTGCCAGCAGCCTTGGGCCCTCTCGGGGCTACACCTTC.

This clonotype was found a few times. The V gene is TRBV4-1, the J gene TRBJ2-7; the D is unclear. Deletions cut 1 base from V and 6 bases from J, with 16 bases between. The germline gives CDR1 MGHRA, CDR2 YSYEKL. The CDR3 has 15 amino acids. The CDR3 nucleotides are TGCGCCAGCAGCCAAGTTGCCCGGCGAGTACCCGAGCAGTACTTC. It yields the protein CASSQVARRVPEQYF.

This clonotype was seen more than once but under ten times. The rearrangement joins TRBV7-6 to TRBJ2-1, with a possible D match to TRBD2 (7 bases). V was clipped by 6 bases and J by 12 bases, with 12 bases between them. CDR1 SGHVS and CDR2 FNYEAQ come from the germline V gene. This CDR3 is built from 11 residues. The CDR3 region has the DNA TGTGCCAGCAGTTCCGCGGGGGCGCAGTTCTTC. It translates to CASSSAGAQFF. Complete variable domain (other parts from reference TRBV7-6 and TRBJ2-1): GAGVSQSPRYKVTKRGQDVALRCDPISGHVSLYWYRQALGQGPEFLTYFNYEAQQDKSGLPNDRFSAERPEGSISTLTIQRTEQRDSAMYRCASSSAGAQFFGPGTRLTVL.

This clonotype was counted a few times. The chain's CDR3 is CASSLWAGLNTEAFF. DNA of the CDR3: TGTGCCAGCAGTTTATGGGCAGGTTTGAACACTGAAGCTTTCTTT. The chain carries TRBV27 and TRBJ1-1; no clear D. Germline-derived CDR1 and CDR2 are MNHEY and SMNVEV (reference sequence). Trimming removed 1 base from V and 0 bases from J, with 9 bases in between. The CDR3 totals 15 residues.

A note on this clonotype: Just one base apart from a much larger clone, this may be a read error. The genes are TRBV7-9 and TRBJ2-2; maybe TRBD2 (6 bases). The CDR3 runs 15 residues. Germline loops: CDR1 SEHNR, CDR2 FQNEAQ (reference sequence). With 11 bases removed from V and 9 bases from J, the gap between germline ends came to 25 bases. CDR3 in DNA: TGTGCCGGCCAACGCAGGAGGGGATCCGGTTGGGAGCTGTTTTTT. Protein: CAGQRRRGSGWELFF.

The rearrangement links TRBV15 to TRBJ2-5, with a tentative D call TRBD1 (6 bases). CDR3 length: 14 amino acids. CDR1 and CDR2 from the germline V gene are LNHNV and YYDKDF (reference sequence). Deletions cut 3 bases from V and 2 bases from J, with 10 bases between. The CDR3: CATSSWTAQETQYF. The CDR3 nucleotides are TGTGCCACCAGCAGCTGGACAGCACAAGAGACCCAGTACTTC.

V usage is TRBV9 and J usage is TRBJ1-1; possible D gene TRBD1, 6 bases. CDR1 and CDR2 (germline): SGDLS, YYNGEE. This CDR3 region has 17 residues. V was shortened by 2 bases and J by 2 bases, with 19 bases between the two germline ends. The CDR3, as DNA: TGTGCCAGCAGCGTTTTGGATTCGGGGGGCGCAAACACTGAAGCTTTCTTT. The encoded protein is CASSVLDSGGANTEAFF.

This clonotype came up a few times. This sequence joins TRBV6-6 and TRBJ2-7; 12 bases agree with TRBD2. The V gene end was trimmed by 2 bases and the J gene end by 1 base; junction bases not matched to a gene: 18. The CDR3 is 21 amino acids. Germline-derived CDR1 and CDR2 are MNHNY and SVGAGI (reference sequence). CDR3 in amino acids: CASSYPGDRTSGDALSYEQYF. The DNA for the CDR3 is TGTGCCAGCAGTTACCCCGGGGACCGGACTAGCGGGGACGCTCTTTCCTACGAGCAGTACTTC.

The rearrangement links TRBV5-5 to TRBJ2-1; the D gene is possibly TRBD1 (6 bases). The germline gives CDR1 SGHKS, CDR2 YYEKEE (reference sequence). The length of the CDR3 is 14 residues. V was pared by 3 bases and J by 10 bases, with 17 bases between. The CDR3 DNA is TGTGCCAGCAGCTGGGGTGCAGGGGAGTACGAGCAGTTCTTC. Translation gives CASSWGAGEYEQFF.

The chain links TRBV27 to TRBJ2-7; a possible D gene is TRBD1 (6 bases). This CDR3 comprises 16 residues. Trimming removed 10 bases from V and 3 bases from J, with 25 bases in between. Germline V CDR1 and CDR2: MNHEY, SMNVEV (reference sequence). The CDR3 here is CATKLPSGTSVYEQYF. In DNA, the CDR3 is TGTGCCACCAAATTACCTTCCGGGACATCCGTCTACGAGCAGTACTTC.

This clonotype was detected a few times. The CDR3 loop reads CASRRDGNSPLHF. CDR3 sequence (DNA): TGCGCCAGCCGAAGGGACGGTAATTCACCCCTCCACTTT. The rearrangement uses TRBV5-1 and TRBJ1-6; a weak D match, TRBD1 (5 bases). V lost 7 bases to trimming and J lost 6 bases, with 11 bases between them. The CDR3 has 13 residues. In germline, CDR1 is SGHRS, CDR2 YFSETQ.

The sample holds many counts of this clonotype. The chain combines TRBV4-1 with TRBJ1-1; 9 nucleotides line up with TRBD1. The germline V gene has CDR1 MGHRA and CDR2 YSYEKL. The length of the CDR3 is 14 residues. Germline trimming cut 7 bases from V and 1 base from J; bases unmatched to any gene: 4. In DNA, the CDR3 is TGCGCCAGCATGACAGGGGGGTCGAACACTGAAGCTTTCTTT. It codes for CASMTGGSNTEAFF.

CDR3 nucleotide sequence: TGCAGCGTTGTAGTCCTCACCGGGGAGCTGTTTTTT. Translating it yields CSVVVLTGELFF. V is TRBV29-1 and J is TRBJ2-2; D call uncertain. The CDR3 has 12 amino acids. Trimming stripped 4 bases from V and 4 bases from J, with 7 bases between. CDR1 SQVTM and CDR2 ANQGSEA come from the germline V gene.

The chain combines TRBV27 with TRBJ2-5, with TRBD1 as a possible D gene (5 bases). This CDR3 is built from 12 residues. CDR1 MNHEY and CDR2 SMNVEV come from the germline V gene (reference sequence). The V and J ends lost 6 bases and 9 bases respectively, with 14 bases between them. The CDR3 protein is CASRQGGQAQYF. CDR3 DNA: TGTGCCAGCAGGCAGGGCGGTCAGGCCCAGTACTTC.

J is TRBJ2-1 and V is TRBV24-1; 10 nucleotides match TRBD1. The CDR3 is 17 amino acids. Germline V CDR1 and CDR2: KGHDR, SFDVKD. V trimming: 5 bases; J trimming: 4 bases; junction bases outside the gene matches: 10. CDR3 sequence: CATSAATRDRGYNEQFF. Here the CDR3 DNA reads TGTGCCACCAGTGCAGCTACCCGGGACAGGGGATACAATGAGCAGTTCTTC.

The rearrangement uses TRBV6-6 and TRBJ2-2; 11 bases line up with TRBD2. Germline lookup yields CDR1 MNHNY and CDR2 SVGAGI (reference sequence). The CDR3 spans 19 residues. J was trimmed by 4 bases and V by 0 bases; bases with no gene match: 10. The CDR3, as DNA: TGTGCCAGCAGTTACTCCAGTCCGACTAGCGGGGAAATCACCGGGGAGCTGTTTTTT. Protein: CASSYSSPTSGEITGELFF.

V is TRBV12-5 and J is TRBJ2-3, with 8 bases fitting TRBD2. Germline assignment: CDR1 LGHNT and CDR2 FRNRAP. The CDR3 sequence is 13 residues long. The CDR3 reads CFSRGGSADTQYF. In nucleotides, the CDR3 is TGTTTCAGCCGGGGGGGCAGCGCAGATACGCAGTATTTT. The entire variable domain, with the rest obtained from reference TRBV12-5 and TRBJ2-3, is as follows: DARVTQTPRHKVTEMGQEVTMRCQPILGHNTVFWYRQTMMQGLELLAYFRNRAPLDDSGMPKDRFSAEMPDATLATLKIQPSEPRDSAVYFCFSRGGSADTQYFGPGTRLTVL.